This passage covers 9 T cell receptor beta chains from one sample sequenced in a study of beta chain features in type 1 diabetes. Broader study findings: All four CD4+ subsets from Type 1 diabetes patients carried moderately but significantly shorter TCRB CDR3s.

No antigen is known for these receptors. Expressed TCRB transcripts were sequenced because the entire RNA isolate underwent reverse transcription. Profiling relied on immunoSEQ multiplex PCR, and the TCRdb table lists in-frame clones only, not all of them. The table lists under 300,000 clones, roughly 13% of them singletons. Sample: naive CD4+ T cells from blood. All receptors derive from a man aged 25 to 40 with type 1 diabetes.

This chain joins TRBV18 and TRBJ1-1; the match to TRBD1 covers 10 bases. J lost 4 bases, V lost 3 bases, and 2 bases had no gene match. The CDR3 spans 14 residues. Germline values: CDR1 KGHSH, CDR2 LQKENI. The CDR3 reads CASSPGQGFTEAFF. CDR3 nucleotides: TGTGCCAGCTCACCGGGACAGGGGTTCACTGAAGCTTTCTTT. The full variable domain, its missing parts supplied by reference TRBV18 and TRBJ1-1, is NAGVMQNPRHLVRRRGQEARLRCSPMKGHSHVYWYRQLPEEGLKFMVYLQKENIIDESGMPKERFSAEFPKEGPSILRIQQVVRGDSAAYFCASSPGQGFTEAFFGQGTRLTVV.

The chain is built from TRBV18 and TRBJ2-1; TRBD2 matches at 7 bases. CDR3 length equals 14 residues. The germline V gene has CDR1 KGHSH and CDR2 LQKENI. After removal of 4 bases from V and 6 bases from J, the junction contained 6 bases not matched to a gene. The CDR3 bases are TGTGCCAGCTCACGGAGCGGGGACCTCAATGAGCAGTTCTTC. The encoded protein is CASSRSGDLNEQFF.

This clone was recorded a few times. This rearrangement joins TRBV11-2 to TRBJ2-4, with D unclear. V was trimmed by 0 bases and J by 3 bases, leaving 6 bases between them. This CDR3 is built from 14 residues. CDR1 and CDR2 from the germline V gene are SGHAT and FQNNGV. CDR3 amino acids: CASSLEFNKNIQYF. As DNA, the CDR3 is TGTGCCAGCAGCTTAGAATTTAACAAAAACATTCAGTACTTC.

V gene TRBV7-6 combines with J gene TRBJ2-3; D is uncertain. From germline, CDR1 is SGHVS and CDR2 FNYEAQ. CDR3 length equals 15 residues. CDR3 in amino acids: CADHSRSRRTDTQYF. The DNA of the CDR3 is TGTGCTGATCATAGTCGGAGTCGGCGCACAGATACGCAGTATTTT.

This clone was observed a few times. This chain links TRBV18 with TRBJ1-5; 7 bases line up with TRBD1. CDR1 and CDR2 from the germline V gene are KGHSH and LQKENI. Unmatched junction bases numbered 3, after V lost 4 bases and J lost 0 bases. The CDR3 consists of 15 residues. The CDR3 is CASSQGAGSNQPQHF. The DNA for the CDR3 is TGTGCCAGCTCACAGGGGGCCGGTAGCAATCAGCCCCAGCATTTT.

Written as DNA, the CDR3 is TGTGCCAGCAGCTCCGGTCTCGAGCAGTACTTC. It encodes CASSSGLEQYF. The J gene is TRBJ2-7, the V gene TRBV7-9; D remains unclear. Germline loops: CDR1 SEHNR, CDR2 FQNEAQ (reference sequence). This CDR3 comprises 11 residues. V was shortened by 4 bases and J by 6 bases, with 7 bases between the two germline ends.

This clone was counted a few times. The J gene is TRBJ2-7, the V gene TRBV5-1; D unclear. The V end was cut by 3 bases, the J end by 10 bases, with 11 bases between. Germline CDR1 is SGHRS and CDR2 is YFSETQ. The CDR3 contains 11 residues. The CDR3 sequence: CASSSGPGQYF. The DNA for the CDR3 is TGCGCCAGCAGCTCAGGTCCAGGCCAGTACTTC.

The CDR3 spells CASSARGFANVLTF. DNA for the CDR3: TGTGCCAGCAGCGCACGAGGTTTCGCCAACGTCCTGACTTTC. This chain joins TRBV9 and TRBJ2-6; D gene uncertain. Looked up from germline, CDR1 is SGDLS and CDR2 is YYNGEE. The CDR3 totals 14 residues. The germline V and J ends were trimmed by 3 bases and 7 bases, with 11 bases remaining between them.

The gene calls are TRBV19 and TRBJ2-7; 11 bases are a match to TRBD1. Germline assignment: CDR1 LNHDA and CDR2 SQIVND (reference sequence). The V and J ends lost 6 bases and 5 bases, in that order; junction bases with no gene match: 3. The CDR3 runs 13 residues. The CDR3 DNA reads TGTGCCAGTAGGCGGACAGGGGGCGACGAGCAGTACTTC. It codes for CASRRTGGDEQYF.